This T cell receptor beta chain was observed in a study of blood T cell repertoires in COVID-19. Sequencing was performed with immunoSEQ multiplex PCR; in TCRdb, only in-frame clones are kept and a portion is missing. This table holds 240,000 or so clones, about 82% found once. The TCR originated in a woman aged 45 to 65 who had recovered from COVID-19. The material sequenced was PBMCs or T cells enriched from blood (not recorded which).

The CDR3 sequence: CASSLASGGPFNEQFF. CDR3 DNA sequence: TGTGCCAGCAGCTTAGCGAGCGGGGGGCCTTTCAATGAGCAGTTCTTC. This chain joins TRBV7-2 and TRBJ2-1, with 9 bases that match TRBD2. The CDR3 length is 16 residues. Germline V gene sequence: CDR1 SGHTA, CDR2 FQGNSA. V gave up 0 bases and J gave up 6 bases; unmatched junction bases: 6.